Detailed here is one TCR beta chain. As the method of synthesis, 5'RACE template switching with UMIs yielded TCR beta cDNA. From its re-call of the 5' RACE reads, TCRdb lists each CDR3 protein once, without DNA. This table lists some 110,000 distinct CDR3 sequences. This entry belongs to a study of T cells expressing NK-cell markers. Study summary: Beta-chain profiling covered CD3+CD56+NKG2C+, CD3+CD56+NKG2C- and CD3+CD56-NKG2C+ sorted subsets.

Germline V gene data show CDR1 as SQVTM and CDR2 as ANQGSEA. This CDR3 spans 11 amino acids. The receptor was isolated from a woman aged 18-70 years in good health. The chain uses TRBV29-1 and TRBJ2-2. What was sequenced was blood T cells: a sorted CD56 or NKG2C T cell subset, CD4+ or CD8+ T cells, or bulk PBMC T cells (not recorded which). The CDR3 is CSVDSYGELFF.